This T cell receptor (beta chain) appears in the sequencing data of a study of cytomegalovirus exposure and HLA in healthy donors. Study findings and constraints: Other equally common chains were less clonally expanded than HLA-associated TCR beta chains, a later analysis showed.

With regard to this clone: Its target is unknown.

Trimming removed 3 bases at V and 3 bases at J, with 3 bases between. Germline values: CDR1 SGHDN, CDR2 FVKESK. The CDR3 length is 11 residues. The study ran its PCR with 60 Vbeta and 13 Jbeta primers. Generated by immunoSEQ multiplex PCR, the TCRdb table keeps only in-frame clones and is missing some. Among about 120,000 clones listed, roughly 72% were seen once. The V gene is TRBV14, the J gene TRBJ2-7; D is unresolved. The sequence was collected from a man aged 35-49 years in good health and CMV-seropositive. Sequenced sample: PBMCs. The CDR3 loop reads CASSHSYEQYF. The CDR3 coding sequence is TGTGCCAGCAGCCACAGCTACGAGCAGTACTTC.